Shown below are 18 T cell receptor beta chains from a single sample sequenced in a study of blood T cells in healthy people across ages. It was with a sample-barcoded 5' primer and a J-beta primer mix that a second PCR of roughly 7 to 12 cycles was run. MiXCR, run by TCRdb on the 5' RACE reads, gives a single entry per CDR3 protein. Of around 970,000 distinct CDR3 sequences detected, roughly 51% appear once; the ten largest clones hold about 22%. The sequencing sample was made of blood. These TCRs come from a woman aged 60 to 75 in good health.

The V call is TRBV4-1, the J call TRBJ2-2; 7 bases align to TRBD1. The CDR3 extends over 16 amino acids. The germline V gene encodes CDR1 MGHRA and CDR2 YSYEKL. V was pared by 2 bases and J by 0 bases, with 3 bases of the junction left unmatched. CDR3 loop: CASSQPGQANTGELFF. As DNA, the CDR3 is TGCGCCAGCAGCCAACCAGGACAGGCGAACACCGGGGAGCTGTTTTTT.

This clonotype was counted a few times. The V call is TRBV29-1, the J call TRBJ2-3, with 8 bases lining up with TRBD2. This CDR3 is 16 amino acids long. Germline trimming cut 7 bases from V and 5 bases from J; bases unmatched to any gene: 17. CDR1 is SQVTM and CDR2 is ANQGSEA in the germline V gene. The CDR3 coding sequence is TGCAGCGCCCTAAACCCGGGACTAGGCAGTTTAGATACGCAGTATTTT. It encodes CSALNPGLGSLDTQYF.

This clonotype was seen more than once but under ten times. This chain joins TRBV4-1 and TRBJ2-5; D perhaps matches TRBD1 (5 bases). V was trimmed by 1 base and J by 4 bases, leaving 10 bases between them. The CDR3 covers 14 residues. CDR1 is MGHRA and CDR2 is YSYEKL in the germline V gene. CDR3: CASSQGMGRETQYF. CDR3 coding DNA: TGCGCCAGCAGCCAAGGGATGGGGCGAGAGACCCAGTACTTC.

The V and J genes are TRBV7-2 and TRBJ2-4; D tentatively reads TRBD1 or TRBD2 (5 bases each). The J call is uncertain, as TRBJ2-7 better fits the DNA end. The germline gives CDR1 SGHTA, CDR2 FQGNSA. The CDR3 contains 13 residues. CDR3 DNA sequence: TGTGCCAGCAGCCTTCTGTGGGACGGCGAGCAGTACTTC. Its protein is CASSLLWDGEQYF.

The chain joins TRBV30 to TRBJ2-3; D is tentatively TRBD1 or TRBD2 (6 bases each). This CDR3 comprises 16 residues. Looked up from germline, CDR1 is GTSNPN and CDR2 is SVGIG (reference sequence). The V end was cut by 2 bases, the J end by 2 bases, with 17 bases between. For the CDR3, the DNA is TGTGCCTGGAGTAGGGGGGACGGCGGACCCACAGATACGCAGTATTTT. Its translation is CAWSRGDGGPTDTQYF. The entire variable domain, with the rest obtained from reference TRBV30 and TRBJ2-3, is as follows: SQTIHQWPATLVQPVGSPLSLECTVEGTSNPNLYWYRQAAGRGLQLLFYSVGIGQISSEVPQNLSASRPQDRQFILSSKKLLLSDSGFYLCAWSRGDGGPTDTQYFGPGTRLTVL.

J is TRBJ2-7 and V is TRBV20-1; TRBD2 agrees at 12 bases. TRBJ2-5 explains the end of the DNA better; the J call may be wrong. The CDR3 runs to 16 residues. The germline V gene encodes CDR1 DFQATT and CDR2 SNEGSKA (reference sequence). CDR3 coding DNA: TGCAGTGCTAGAGATCACACTAGCGGGAGGAGGGAGACCCAGTACTTC. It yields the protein CSARDHTSGRRETQYF.

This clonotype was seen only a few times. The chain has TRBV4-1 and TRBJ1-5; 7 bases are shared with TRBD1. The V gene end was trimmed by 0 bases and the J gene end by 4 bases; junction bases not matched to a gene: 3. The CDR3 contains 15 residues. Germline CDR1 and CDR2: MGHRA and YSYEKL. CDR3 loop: CASSQDDRVNQPQHF. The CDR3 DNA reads TGCGCCAGCAGCCAAGACGACAGGGTGAATCAGCCCCAGCATTTT.

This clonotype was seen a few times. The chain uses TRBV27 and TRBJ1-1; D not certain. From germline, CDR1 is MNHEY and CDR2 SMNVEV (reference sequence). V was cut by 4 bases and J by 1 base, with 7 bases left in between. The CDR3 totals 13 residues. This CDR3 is CASSYRQNTEAFF. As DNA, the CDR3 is TGTGCCAGCAGTTACCGACAGAACACTGAAGCTTTCTTT.

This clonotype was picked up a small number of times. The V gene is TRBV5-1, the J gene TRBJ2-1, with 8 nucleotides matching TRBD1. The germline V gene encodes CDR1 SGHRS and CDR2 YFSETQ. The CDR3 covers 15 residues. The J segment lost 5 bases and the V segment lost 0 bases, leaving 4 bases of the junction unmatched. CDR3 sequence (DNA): TGCGCCAGCAGCTTGGTAACAGGGGGAAACAATGAGCAGTTCTTC. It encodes CASSLVTGGNNEQFF.

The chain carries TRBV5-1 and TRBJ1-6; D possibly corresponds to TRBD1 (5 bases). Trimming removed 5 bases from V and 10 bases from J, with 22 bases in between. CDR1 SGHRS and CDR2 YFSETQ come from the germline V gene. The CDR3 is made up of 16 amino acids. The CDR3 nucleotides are TGCGCCAGCAGTCCGTCGCAGGGAGGAGGTAAGTCACCCCTCCACTTT. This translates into CASSPSQGGGKSPLHF. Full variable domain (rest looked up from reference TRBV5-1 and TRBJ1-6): KAGVTQTPRYLIKTRGQQVTLSCSPISGHRSVSWYQQTPGQGLQFLFEYFSETQRNKGNFPGRFSGRQFSNSRSEMNVSTLELGDSALYLCASSPSQGGGKSPLHFGNGTRLTVT.

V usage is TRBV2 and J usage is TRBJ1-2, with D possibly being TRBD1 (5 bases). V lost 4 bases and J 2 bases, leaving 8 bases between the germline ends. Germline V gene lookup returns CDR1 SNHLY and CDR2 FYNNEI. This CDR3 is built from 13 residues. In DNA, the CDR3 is TGTGCCAGCAGTGCGGGACTCAACTATGGCTACACCTTC. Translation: CASSAGLNYGYTF.

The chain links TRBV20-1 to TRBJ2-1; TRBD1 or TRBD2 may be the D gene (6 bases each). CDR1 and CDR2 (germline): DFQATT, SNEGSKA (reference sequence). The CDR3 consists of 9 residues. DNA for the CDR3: TGCAGGAGGGGGGATGAGCAGTTCTTC. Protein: CRRGDEQFF.

Written as DNA, the CDR3 is TGTGCCAGCAGTTTCGGGCAGCGATCCCAAGAGACCCAGTACTTC. It encodes CASSFGQRSQETQYF. The rearrangement joins TRBV12-3 or TRBV12-4 to TRBJ2-5; D gene unclear. Trimming pared 3 bases from V and 1 base from J, leaving 12 bases between. CDR3 size: 15 residues.

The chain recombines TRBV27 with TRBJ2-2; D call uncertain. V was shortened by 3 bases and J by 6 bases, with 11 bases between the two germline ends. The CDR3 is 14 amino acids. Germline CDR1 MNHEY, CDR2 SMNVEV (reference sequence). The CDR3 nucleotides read TGTGCCAGCAGTTTGGTTGTAGGGTCCGGGGAGCTGTTTTTT. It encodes CASSLVVGSGELFF.

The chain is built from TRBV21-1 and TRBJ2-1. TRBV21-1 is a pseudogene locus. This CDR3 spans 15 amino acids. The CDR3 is CASRKSGAVVNEQFF. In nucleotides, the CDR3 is TGTGCCAGCAGGAAGAGCGGAGCAGTAGTCAATGAGCAGTTCTTC.

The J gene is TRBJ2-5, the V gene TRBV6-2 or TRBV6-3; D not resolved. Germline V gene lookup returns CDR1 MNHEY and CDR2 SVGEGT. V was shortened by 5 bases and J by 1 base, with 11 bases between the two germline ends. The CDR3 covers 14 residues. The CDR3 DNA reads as TGTGCCAGCAGTGACTGGCCCCTCCAAGAGACCCAGTACTTC. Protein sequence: CASSDWPLQETQYF.

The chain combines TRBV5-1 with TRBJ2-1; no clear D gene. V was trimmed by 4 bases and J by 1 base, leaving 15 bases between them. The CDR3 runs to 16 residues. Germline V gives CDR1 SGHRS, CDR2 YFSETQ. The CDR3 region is CASSPGPARSYNEQFF. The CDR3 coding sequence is TGCGCCAGCAGCCCCGGGCCCGCTCGATCCTACAATGAGCAGTTCTTC.

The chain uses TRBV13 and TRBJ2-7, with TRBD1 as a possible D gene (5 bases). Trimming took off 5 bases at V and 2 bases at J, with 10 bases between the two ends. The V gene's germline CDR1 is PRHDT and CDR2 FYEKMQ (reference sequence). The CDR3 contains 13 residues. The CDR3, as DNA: TGTGCCAGCAGCCCAGGGAAGGCCTACGAGCAGTACTTC. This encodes CASSPGKAYEQYF.